This entry features one T cell receptor beta chain sequence. Its specificity is not known. Since a much larger clone is just one base distant, this may be a read error. The sample originates from a study of T-cell reconstitution after alpha-beta-depleted transplantation in children. Broader study findings: Among T cells one year after transplant, newly produced cells accounted for most counts and diversity. Alpha-beta T cells present about two months after transplant were reported to originate from several hundred expanded graft clones.

During its preparation, the TCRbeta library received unique molecular identifiers. From the PCR reads, TCRdb called clonotypes with MiXCR, one entry per CDR3 protein. The sample comprises roughly 300,000 distinct CDR3 sequences, around 10% of which are singletons, and around 22% rests with the top ten. The V end was cut by 7 bases, the J end by 12 bases, with 26 bases between. The V gene's germline CDR1 is SGDLS and CDR2 YYNGEE. The CDR3 is made up of 14 amino acids. This receptor was taken from a male patient between 2 and 9 years old who had a stem cell transplant for chronic granulomatous disease, so the T cells may come from the graft donor. V gene TRBV9 combines with J gene TRBJ2-7, with D possibly matching TRBD1 (6 bases). The source was peripheral blood, collected 180 days after TCRalphabeta/CD19-depleted stem cell transplant. The DNA for the CDR3 is TGTGCCAGCGGCCCGCACAGGGTTCAAGAAGGCTTGTACTTC. Amino acids: CASGPHRVQEGLYF. Variable domain in full (rest from reference TRBV9 and TRBJ2-7): DSGVTQTPKHLITATGQRVTLRCSPRSGDLSVYWYQQSLDQGLQFLIQYYNGEERAKGNILERFSAQQFPDLHSELNLSSLELGDSALYFCASGPHRVQEGLYFGPGTRLTVT.